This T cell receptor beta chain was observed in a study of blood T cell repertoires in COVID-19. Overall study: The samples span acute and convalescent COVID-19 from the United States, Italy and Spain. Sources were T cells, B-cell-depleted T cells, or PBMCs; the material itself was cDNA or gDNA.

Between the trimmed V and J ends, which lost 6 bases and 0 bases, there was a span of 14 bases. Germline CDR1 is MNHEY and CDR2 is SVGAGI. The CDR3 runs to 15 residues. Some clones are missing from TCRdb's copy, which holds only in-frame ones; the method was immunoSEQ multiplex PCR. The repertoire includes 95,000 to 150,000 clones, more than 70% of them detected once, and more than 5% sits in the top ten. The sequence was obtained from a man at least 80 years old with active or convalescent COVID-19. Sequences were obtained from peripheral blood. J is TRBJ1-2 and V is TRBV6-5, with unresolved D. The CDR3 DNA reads TGTGCCAGCAGCAAATTGACGGGAGCTAACTATGGCTACACCTTC. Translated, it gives CASSKLTGANYGYTF.